This T cell receptor (beta chain) comes out of a study of tumor-infiltrating lymphocytes in primary liver carcinoma. On the study more broadly: The patient group consisted of men and women aged 30 to 69 years. Between 4.2 and 10 cm across, the tumors were all of stage T1-T3 N0M0.

The study extracted blood RNA from unsorted whole blood and also extracted germline DNA. None of the patients had received treatment, and all had chronic HBV infection. CDR1 is SEHNR and CDR2 is FQNEAQ in the germline V gene (reference sequence). The CDR3 consists of 12 residues. V was clipped by 5 bases and J by 7 bases, with 12 bases between them. This clonotype was observed a few times. Production of TCR beta cDNA used around 500 ng total RNA together with a constant-region primer. Employing slightly modified ARM-PCR, three nested multiplex PCR rounds were run, and these gave rise to the TCR beta libraries. The first two PCR rounds used TRBV1-TRBV30 forward primers with a C-beta reverse primer, nine to eleven cycles each. TCRdb analysed the multiplex PCR reads with MiXCR anew, one entry per CDR3 protein. The data contain 300,000 to 350,000 distinct CDR3 sequences, 50% to 60% of them seen just once; the ten biggest clones take up over 15%.

Source material: peripheral blood. The rearrangement uses TRBV7-9 and TRBJ2-7, with no clear D. The receptor's source is a woman in her twenties or thirties with primary liver carcinoma and hepatitis B virus infection. The CDR3 DNA reads as TGTGCCAGCAGCCAACTCTACGGGGAGCAGTACTTC. Translating it yields CASSQLYGEQYF.